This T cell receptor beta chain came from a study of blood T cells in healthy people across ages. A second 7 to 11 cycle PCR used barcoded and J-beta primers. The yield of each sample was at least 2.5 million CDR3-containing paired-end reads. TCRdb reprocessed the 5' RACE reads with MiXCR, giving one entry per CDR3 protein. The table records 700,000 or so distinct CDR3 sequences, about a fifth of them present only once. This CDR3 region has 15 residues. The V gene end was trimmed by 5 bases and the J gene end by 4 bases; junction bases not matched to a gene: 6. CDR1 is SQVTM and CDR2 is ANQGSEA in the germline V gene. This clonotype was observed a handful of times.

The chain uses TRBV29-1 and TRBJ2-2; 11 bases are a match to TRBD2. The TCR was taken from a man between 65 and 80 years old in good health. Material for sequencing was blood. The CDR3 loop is CSVLTSGTGTGELFF. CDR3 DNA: TGCAGCGTTTTGACTAGCGGGACGGGCACCGGGGAGCTGTTTTTT.